This T cell receptor (beta chain) was found in a study of T cells in narcolepsy. Sequenced by immunoSEQ multiplex PCR; TCRdb stores in-frame clones only, minus some. The sample has about 27,000 clones, approximately 78% seen once; the top ten hold about 3.4%. To note about this clone: Antigen: not known.

Study findings and constraints: Healthy controls reportedly lacked the autoreactive clonotypes serially found in patients' blood. Comparing one patient's CSF and blood CD4+ clonotypes highlighted HCRT- and TRIB2-specific autoreactive clonotypes. In some patient and control memory CD4+ samples, autoreactive clones were absent.

V gave up 3 bases and J gave up 0 bases, with 9 bases separating them. CDR1 is MNHEY and CDR2 is SMNVEV in the germline V gene (reference sequence). This CDR3 contains 14 residues. The chain is built from TRBV27 and TRBJ2-7, with a tentative D call TRBD1 (5 bases). The TCR sequence derives from a human donor with narcolepsy. The sample comprised CD45RA- memory CD4+ T cells from PBMCs. The CDR3 DNA follows: TGTGCCAGCAGTTTCGCAGGACACTCCTACGAGCAGTACTTC. It codes for CASSFAGHSYEQYF.